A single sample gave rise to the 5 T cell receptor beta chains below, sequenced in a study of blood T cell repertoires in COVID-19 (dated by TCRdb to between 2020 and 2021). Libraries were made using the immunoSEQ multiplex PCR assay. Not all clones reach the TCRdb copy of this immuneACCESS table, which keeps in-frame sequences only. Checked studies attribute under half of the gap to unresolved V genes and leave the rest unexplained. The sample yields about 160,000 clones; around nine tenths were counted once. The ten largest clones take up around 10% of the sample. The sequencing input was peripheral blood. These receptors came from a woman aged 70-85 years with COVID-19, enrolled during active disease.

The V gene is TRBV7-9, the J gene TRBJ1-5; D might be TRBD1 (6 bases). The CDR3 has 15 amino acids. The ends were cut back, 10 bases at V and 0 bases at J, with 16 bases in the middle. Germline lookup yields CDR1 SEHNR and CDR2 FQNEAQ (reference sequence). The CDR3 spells CAKKGQKYSNQPQHF. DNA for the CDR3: TGTGCCAAGAAAGGACAGAAATATAGCAATCAGCCCCAGCATTTT.

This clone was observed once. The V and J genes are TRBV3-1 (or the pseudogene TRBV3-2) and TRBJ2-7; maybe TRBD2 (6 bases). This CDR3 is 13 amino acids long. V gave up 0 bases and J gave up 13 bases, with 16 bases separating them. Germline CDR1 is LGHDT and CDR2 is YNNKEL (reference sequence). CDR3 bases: TGTGCCAGCAGCCAAGATCTATGGCGGGGAGTATACTTC. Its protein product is CASSQDLWRGVYF.

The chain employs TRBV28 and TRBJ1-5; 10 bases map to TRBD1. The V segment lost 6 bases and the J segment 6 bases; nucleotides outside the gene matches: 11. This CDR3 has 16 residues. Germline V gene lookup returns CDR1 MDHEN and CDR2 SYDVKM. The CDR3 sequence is CASRLPGTGEFQPQHF. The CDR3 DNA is TGTGCCAGCAGACTTCCCGGGACAGGGGAATTTCAGCCCCAGCATTTT. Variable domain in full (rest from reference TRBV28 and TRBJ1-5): DVKVTQSSRYLVKRTGEKVFLECVQDMDHENMFWYRQDPGLGLRLIYFSYDVKMKEKGDIPEGYSVSREKKERFSLILESASTNQTSMYLCASRLPGTGEFQPQHFGDGTRLSIL.

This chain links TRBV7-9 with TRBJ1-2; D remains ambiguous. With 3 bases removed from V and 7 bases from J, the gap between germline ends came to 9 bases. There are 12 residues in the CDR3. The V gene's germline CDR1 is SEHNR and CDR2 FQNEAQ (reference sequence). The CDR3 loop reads CASSFSGFGYTF. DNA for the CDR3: TGTGCCAGCAGCTTCTCCGGTTTTGGCTACACCTTC. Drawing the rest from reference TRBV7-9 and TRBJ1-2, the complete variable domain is DTGVSQNPRHKITKRGQNVTFRCDPISEHNRLYWYRQTLGQGPEFLTYFQNEAQLEKSRLLSDRFSAERPKGSFSTLEIQRTEQGDSAMYLCASSFSGFGYTFGSGTRLTVV.

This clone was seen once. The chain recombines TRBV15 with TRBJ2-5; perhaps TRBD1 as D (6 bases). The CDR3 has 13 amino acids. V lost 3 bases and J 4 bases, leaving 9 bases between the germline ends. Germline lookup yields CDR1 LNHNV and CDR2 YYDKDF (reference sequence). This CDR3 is CATSRDRLETQYF. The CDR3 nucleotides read TGTGCCACCAGCAGGGACAGATTAGAGACCCAGTACTTC.